This T cell receptor beta chain was obtained from a study of T-cell reconstitution after alpha-beta-depleted transplantation in children. A library of TCRbeta sequences, prepared with unique molecular identifiers, was generated. TCRdb reanalysed the PCR reads using MiXCR and keeps one entry per CDR3 protein. This sample has over 400,000 distinct CDR3 sequences; roughly an eighth occur once, and the top ten carry roughly 5.4%. V dropped 6 bases and J dropped 5 bases, with 11 bases sitting between them. The CDR3 sequence is 13 residues long. The germline CDR1 and CDR2 sequences are SNHLY and FYNNEI. Source: PBMCs from the stem cell graft donor, taken from the stem cell graft. The sequence came from a human donor who donated a stem cell graft to a child with combined immunodeficiency. The genes are TRBV2 and TRBJ2-1; either TRBD1 or TRBD2 may supply D (7 bases each). DNA of the CDR3: TGTGCCAGCAGGCAGGGGGGGGACAATGAGCAGTTCTTC. It codes for CASRQGGDNEQFF.